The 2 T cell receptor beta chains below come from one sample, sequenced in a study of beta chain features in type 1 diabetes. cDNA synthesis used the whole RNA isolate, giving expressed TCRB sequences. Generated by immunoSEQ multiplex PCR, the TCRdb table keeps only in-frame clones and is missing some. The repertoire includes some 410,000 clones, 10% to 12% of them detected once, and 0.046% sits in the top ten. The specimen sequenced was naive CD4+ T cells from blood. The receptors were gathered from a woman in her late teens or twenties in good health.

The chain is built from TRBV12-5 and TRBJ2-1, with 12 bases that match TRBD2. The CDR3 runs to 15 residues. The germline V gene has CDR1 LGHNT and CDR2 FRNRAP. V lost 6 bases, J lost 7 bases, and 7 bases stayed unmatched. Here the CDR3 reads CASGQTSGRQNEQFF. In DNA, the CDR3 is TGTGCTAGTGGGCAGACTAGCGGGAGACAAAATGAGCAGTTCTTC.

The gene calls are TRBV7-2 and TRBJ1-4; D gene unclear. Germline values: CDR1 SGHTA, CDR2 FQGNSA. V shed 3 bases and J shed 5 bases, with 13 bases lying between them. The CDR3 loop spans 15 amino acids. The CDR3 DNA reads TGTGCCAGCAGCTTCCGTCCCATCGGGAATGAAAAACTGTTTTTT. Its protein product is CASSFRPIGNEKLFF.